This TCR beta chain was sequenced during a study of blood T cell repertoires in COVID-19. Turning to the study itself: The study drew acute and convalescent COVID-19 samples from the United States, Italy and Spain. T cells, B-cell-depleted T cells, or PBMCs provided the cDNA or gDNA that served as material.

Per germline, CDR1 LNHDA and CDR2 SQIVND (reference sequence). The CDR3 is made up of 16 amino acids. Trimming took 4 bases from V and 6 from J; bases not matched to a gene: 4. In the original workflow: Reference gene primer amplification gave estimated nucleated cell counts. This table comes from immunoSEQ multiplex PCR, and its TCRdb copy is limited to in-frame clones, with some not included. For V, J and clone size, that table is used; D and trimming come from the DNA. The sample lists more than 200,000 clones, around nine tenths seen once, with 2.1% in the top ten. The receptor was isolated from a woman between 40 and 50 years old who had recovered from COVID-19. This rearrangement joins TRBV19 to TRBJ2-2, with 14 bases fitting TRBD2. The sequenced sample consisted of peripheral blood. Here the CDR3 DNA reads TGTGCCAGTAGTACACCGGGACTAGCGGGAGCCGGGGAGCTGTTTTTT. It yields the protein CASSTPGLAGAGELFF.